The 11 T cell receptor beta chains listed next were all sequenced from one sample in a study of T cell changes during pregnancy in multiple sclerosis. Clones were sequenced by immunoSEQ multiplex PCR, and TCRdb holds only the in-frame ones, with some missing. The sample consists of more than 55,000 clones, 91% of them appearing once. The sequencing here drew on peripheral blood, taken in the third trimester of pregnancy. The receptors come from a female donor in good health, enrolled as a control in a pregnancy study.

The rearrangement joins TRBV6-5 to TRBJ2-1; possibly TRBD1 for D (5 bases). The CDR3 loop spans 15 amino acids. Germline CDR1 MNHEY, CDR2 SVGAGI. Trimming pared 7 bases from V and 2 bases from J, leaving 15 bases between. The CDR3 loop is CASTQTALPYNEQFF. CDR3 DNA: TGTGCCAGCACTCAGACAGCCTTACCCTACAATGAGCAGTTCTTC.

The V call is TRBV6-6, the J call TRBJ1-5; D not resolved. With 0 bases removed from V and 3 bases from J, the gap between germline ends came to 6 bases. The CDR3 is made up of 14 amino acids. CDR1 and CDR2 (germline): MNHNY, SVGAGI (reference sequence). The CDR3 is CASSYSRDNQPQHF. The CDR3 region has the DNA TGTGCCAGCAGTTACTCCCGGGACAATCAGCCCCAGCATTTT.

This chain uses TRBV4-1 with TRBJ2-7; TRBD1 might be the D (6 bases). The CDR3 is made up of 14 amino acids. Germline-derived CDR1 and CDR2 are MGHRA and YSYEKL. V lost 2 bases and J lost 3, with 11 bases in between. The CDR3 bases are TGCGCCAGCAGCCAACCTGGGGGCCTCTACGAGCAGTACTTC. Translated: CASSQPGGLYEQYF.

This sequence joins TRBV6-1 and TRBJ1-2; unclear D gene. This CDR3 is built from 15 residues. Germline V gives CDR1 MNHNS, CDR2 SASEGT. V was clipped by 1 base and J by 6 bases, with 15 bases between them. DNA for the CDR3: TGTGCCAGCAGTGAAGTGGGGTGGCAGCGGGATGGCTACACCTTC. Translated: CASSEVGWQRDGYTF.

The rearrangement links TRBV27 to TRBJ1-2; TRBD1 might be the D (5 bases). V lost 3 bases to trimming and J lost 6 bases, with 8 bases between them. Germline-derived CDR1 and CDR2 are MNHEY and SMNVEV (reference sequence). The CDR3 spans 12 residues. Written as DNA, the CDR3 is TGTGCCAGCAGTTTGGGGGGGGATGGCTACACCTTC. Amino acid sequence: CASSLGGDGYTF.

This clone has only one observation. J is TRBJ2-7 and V is TRBV5-6; tentative D call: TRBD1 (5 bases). Trimming took 2 bases from V and 2 from J, leaving 14 bases between them. This CDR3 has 15 amino acids. Germline CDR1 is SGHDT and CDR2 is YYEEEE. The chain's CDR3 is CASSFPRDRAYEQYF. For the CDR3, the DNA is TGTGCCAGCAGCTTCCCACGAGACAGAGCCTACGAGCAGTACTTC.

The V gene is TRBV27, the J gene TRBJ2-7; 10 nucleotides align to TRBD2. The length of the CDR3 is 14 residues. J lost 4 bases, V lost 5 bases, and 5 bases had no gene match. The germline V gene encodes CDR1 MNHEY and CDR2 SMNVEV (reference sequence). The CDR3 nucleotides read TGTGCCAGCAGTCCCCAGCGGGAGGGTTACGAGCAGTACTTC. Protein sequence: CASSPQREGYEQYF.

This clone appeared a single time. Mismatch with germline at one junction end may stem from a read error. This chain joins TRBV20-1 and TRBJ2-1; tentatively, D is TRBD2 (5 bases). In germline, CDR1 is DFQATT, CDR2 SNEGSKA (reference sequence). The CDR3 has 11 residues. The CDR3 DNA reads TGCAGCGCTACGGCGACGGGGGAGCAGTTCTTC. It is translated as CSATATGEQFF.

The rearrangement links TRBV7-2 to TRBJ1-1, with TRBD1 as a possible D gene (5 bases). Trimming removed 1 base at V and 0 bases at J, with 12 bases between. CDR1 is SGHTA and CDR2 is FQGNSA in the germline V gene. The CDR3 extends over 16 amino acids. CDR3 DNA: TGTGCCAGCAGCTTAGTGGAGGGGAAAATGAACACTGAAGCTTTCTTT. Amino acid sequence: CASSLVEGKMNTEAFF.

The chain is built from TRBV10-3 and TRBJ2-7, with a possible D match to TRBD2 (7 bases). Germline V lookup: CDR1 ENHRY, CDR2 SYGVKD. The CDR3 has 15 amino acids. Trimming removed 2 bases at V and 5 bases at J, with 16 bases between. In DNA form, the CDR3 reads TGTGCCATCAGTGAGCGGGGGGCCCCTACTGACGAGCAGTACTTC. Its protein is CAISERGAPTDEQYF.

This rearrangement joins TRBV5-1 to TRBJ1-5; D unresolved. Trimming stripped 0 bases from V and 5 bases from J, with 9 bases between. CDR3 length: 14 residues. Germline V gives CDR1 SGHRS, CDR2 YFSETQ. CDR3 bases: TGCGCCAGCAGCTTGGATCCGGGGTATCAGCCCCAGCATTTT. Translated: CASSLDPGYQPQHF. Full variable domain (rest looked up from reference TRBV5-1 and TRBJ1-5): KAGVTQTPRYLIKTRGQQVTLSCSPISGHRSVSWYQQTPGQGLQFLFEYFSETQRNKGNFPGRFSGRQFSNSRSEMNVSTLELGDSALYLCASSLDPGYQPQHFGDGTRLSIL.